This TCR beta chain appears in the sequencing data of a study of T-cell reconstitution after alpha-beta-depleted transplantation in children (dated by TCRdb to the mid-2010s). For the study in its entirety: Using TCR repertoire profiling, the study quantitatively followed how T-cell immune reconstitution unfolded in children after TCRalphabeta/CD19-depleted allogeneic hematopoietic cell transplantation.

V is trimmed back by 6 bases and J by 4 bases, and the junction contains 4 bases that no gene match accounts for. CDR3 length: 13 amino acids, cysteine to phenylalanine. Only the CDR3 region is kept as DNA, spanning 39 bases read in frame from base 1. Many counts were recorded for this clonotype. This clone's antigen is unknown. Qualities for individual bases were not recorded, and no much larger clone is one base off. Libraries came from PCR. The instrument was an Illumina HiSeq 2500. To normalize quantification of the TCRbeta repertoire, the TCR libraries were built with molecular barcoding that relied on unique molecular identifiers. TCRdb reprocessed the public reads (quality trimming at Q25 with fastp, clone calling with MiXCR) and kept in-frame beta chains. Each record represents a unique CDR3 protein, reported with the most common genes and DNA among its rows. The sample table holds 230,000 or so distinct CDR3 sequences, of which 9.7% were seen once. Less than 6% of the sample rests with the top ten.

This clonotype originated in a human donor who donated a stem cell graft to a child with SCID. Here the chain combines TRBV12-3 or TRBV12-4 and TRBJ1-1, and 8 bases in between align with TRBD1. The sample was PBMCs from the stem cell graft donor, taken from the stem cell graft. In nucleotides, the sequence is TGTGCCAGCAGCTTTACAGGGGGCACTGAAGCTTTCTTT. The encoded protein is CASSFTGGTEAFF.